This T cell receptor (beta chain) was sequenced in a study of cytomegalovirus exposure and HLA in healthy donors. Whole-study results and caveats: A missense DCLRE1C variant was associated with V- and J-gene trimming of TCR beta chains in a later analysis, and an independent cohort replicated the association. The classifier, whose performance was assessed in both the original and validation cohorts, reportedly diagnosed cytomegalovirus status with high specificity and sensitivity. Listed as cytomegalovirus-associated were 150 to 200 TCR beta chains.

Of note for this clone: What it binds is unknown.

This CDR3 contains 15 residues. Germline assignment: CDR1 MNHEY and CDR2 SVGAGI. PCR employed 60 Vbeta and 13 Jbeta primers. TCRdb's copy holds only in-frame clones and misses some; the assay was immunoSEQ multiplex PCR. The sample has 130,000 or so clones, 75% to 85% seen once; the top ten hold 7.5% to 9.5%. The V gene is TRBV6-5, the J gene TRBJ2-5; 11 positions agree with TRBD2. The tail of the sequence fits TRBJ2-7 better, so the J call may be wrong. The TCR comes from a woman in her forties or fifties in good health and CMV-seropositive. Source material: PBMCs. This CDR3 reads CASSISGGGTYEQYF. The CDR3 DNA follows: TGTGCCAGCAGTATTAGCGGGGGGGGAACCTACGAGCAGTACTTC.